The 9 T cell receptor beta chains given below trace back to one sample, sequenced in a study of blood T cell repertoires in COVID-19. Data came from immunoSEQ multiplex PCR; TCRdb stores just in-frame clones and leaves some out. The sample lists more than 250,000 clones, about 91% occurring once. Material: PBMCs or T cells enriched from blood (not recorded which). These TCRs come from a woman aged 40 to 50 with acute COVID-19.

The chain joins TRBV7-3 to TRBJ2-2; the D is unclear. CDR3 length: 14 amino acids. The germline V gene has CDR1 SGHTA and CDR2 FQGTGA. V was pared by 7 bases and J by 1 base, with 10 bases between. The CDR3 bases are TGTGCCAGCAAACGGAGCGAGAACACCGGGGAGCTGTTTTTT. Translated: CASKRSENTGELFF.

This chain joins TRBV5-1 and TRBJ2-1; 10 nucleotides agree with TRBD2. V trimming: 3 bases; J trimming: 5 bases; junction bases outside the gene matches: 2. CDR3 size: 14 residues. Germline V lookup: CDR1 SGHRS, CDR2 YFSETQ. The CDR3 DNA follows: TGCGCCAGCAGCTCCGGGACTAGCGACAATGAGCAGTTCTTC. As protein: CASSSGTSDNEQFF.

The rearrangement uses TRBV19 and TRBJ2-1; TRBD2 is a possible D gene (6 bases). V lost 3 bases and J 8 bases, leaving 8 bases between the germline ends. The germline V gene encodes CDR1 LNHDA and CDR2 SQIVND (reference sequence). The CDR3 is made up of 12 amino acids. The CDR3 DNA reads as TGTGCCAGTAGTATGAAGCGGGATGAGCAGTTCTTC. It codes for CASSMKRDEQFF.

The V and J genes are TRBV19 and TRBJ2-1; the match to TRBD2 covers 10 bases. The CDR3 covers 19 residues. Losses at the gene ends were 6 bases for V and 0 bases for J; bases not matched to a gene: 14. CDR1 LNHDA and CDR2 SQIVND come from the germline V gene (reference sequence). The CDR3, as DNA: TGTGCCAGTAGACGGGCTAGCGGGAGTTCTCTTAGCTCCTACAATGAGCAGTTCTTC. Translation gives CASRRASGSSLSSYNEQFF.

The chain combines TRBV2 with TRBJ2-1, with 8 nucleotides matching TRBD2. From germline, CDR1 is SNHLY and CDR2 FYNNEI. Losses at the gene ends were 4 bases for V and 9 bases for J; bases not matched to a gene: 8. This CDR3 is built from 14 residues. The CDR3 DNA is TGTGCCAGCAGTGTGCAGCGGGAGCTAGTTGAGCAGTTCTTC. It encodes CASSVQRELVEQFF.

J is TRBJ2-1 and V is TRBV19; 16 bases agree with TRBD2. The CDR3 is 19 amino acids. Germline V gene sequence: CDR1 LNHDA, CDR2 SQIVND (reference sequence). The J segment lost 6 bases and the V segment lost 7 bases, leaving 15 bases of the junction unmatched. The CDR3 sequence: CASTPGLAGGHFSRNEQFF. The CDR3 DNA is TGTGCCAGTACCCCGGGACTAGCGGGAGGGCATTTTTCTCGCAATGAGCAGTTCTTC.

J is TRBJ1-2 and V is TRBV12-3 or TRBV12-4; D might be TRBD1 (6 bases). Trimming cost V 10 bases and J 6 bases, with 9 bases left between them. This CDR3 is 10 amino acids long. As DNA, the CDR3 is TGTGCCACCTACAGGGATGGCTACACCTTC. This encodes CATYRDGYTF.

V usage is TRBV7-9 and J usage is TRBJ2-1; D gene unclear. The CDR3 consists of 12 residues. Trimming took off 8 bases at V and 9 bases at J, with 14 bases between the two ends. Germline-derived CDR1 and CDR2 are SEHNR and FQNEAQ (reference sequence). The CDR3 bases are TGTGCCAGCTTGGGCGAGAGAAGTGAGCAGTTCTTC. This translates into CASLGERSEQFF.

This clone was seen a single time. This chain joins TRBV5-6 and TRBJ1-6, with TRBD1 identical over 8 bases. Per the germline V gene, CDR1 is SGHDT and CDR2 is YYEEEE. This CDR3 region has 15 residues. The V gene end was trimmed by 6 bases and the J gene end by 6 bases; junction bases not matched to a gene: 8. As DNA, the CDR3 is TGTGCCAGCACCTTAGTGACAGGGGCTAATTCACCCCTCCACTTT. It codes for CASTLVTGANSPLHF.